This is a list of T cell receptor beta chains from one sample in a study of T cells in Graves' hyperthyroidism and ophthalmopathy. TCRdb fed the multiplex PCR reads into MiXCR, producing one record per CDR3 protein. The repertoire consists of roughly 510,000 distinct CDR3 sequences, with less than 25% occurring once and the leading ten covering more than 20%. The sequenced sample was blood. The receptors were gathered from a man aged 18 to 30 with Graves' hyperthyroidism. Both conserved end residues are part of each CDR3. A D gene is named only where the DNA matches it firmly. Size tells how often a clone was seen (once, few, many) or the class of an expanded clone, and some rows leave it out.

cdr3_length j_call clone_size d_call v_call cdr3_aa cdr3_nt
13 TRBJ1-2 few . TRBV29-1 CSVLSPGFSGYTF TGCAGCGTCCTCTCTCCGGGATTTAGTGGCTACACCTTC
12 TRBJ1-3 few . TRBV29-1 CSVGHSGNTIYF TGCAGCGTTGGACACTCTGGAAACACCATATATTTT
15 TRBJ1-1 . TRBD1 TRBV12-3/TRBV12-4 CASSLGQGRYTEAFF TGTGCCAGCAGTTTAGGACAGGGTAGGTACACTGAAGCTTTCTTT
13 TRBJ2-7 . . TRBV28 CASSYLGYNEQYF TGTGCCAGCAGTTACTTAGGGTACAATGAGCAGTACTTC
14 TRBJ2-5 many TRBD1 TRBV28 CASSLNGDRETQYF TGTGCCAGCAGTTTAAATGGGGACAGAGAGACCCAGTACTTC
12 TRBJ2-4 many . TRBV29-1 CSAGAPGNIQYF TGCAGCGCAGGGGCGCCAGGGAACATTCAGTACTTC
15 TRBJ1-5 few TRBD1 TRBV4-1 CASSQGDRGYQPQHF TGCGCCAGCAGCCAAGGCGACAGGGGTTATCAGCCCCAGCATTTT
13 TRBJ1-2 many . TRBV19 CASRWDENYGYTF TGTGCCAGTAGATGGGACGAGAACTATGGCTACACCTTC
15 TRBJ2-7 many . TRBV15 CATSKRDPTGNEQYF TGTGCCACCAGCAAACGGGACCCCACCGGCAACGAGCAGTACTTC
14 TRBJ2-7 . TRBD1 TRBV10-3 CASHRDSFSYEQYF TGTGCCTCTCACCGGGACAGCTTCTCCTACGAGCAGTACTTC
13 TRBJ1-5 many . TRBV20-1 CSAYLGQNQPQHF TGCAGTGCTTACTTAGGACAGAATCAGCCCCAGCATTTT
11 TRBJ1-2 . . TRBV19 CASSIGHGYTF TGTGCCAGTAGTATCGGTCATGGCTACACCTTC
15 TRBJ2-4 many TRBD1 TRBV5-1 CASSLTGTGQNIQYF TGCGCCAGCAGTTTGACCGGGACAGGGCAAAACATTCAGTACTTC
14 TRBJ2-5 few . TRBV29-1 CSVGGGTGGETQYF TGCAGCGTTGGAGGGGGGACCGGGGGAGAGACCCAGTACTTC
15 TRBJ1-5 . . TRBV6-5 CASSYGLGDNQPQHF TGTGCCAGCAGTTACGGACTAGGGGACAATCAGCCCCAGCATTTT
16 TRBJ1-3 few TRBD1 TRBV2 CASSEARGQGRNTIYF TGTGCCAGCAGTGAAGCGCGGGGACAGGGCCGAAACACCATATATTTT
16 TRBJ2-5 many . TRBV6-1 CASSPVRAGDRETQYF TGTGCCAGCAGCCCCGTCCGGGCAGGGGATCGAGAGACCCAGTACTTC
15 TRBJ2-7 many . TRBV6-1 CASSEVVAASYEQYF TGTGCCAGCAGTGAAGTGGTGGCAGCCTCCTACGAGCAGTACTTC
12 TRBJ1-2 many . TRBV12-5 CASGLENYGYTF TGTGCTAGTGGTTTGGAGAACTATGGCTACACCTTC
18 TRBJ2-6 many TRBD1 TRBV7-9 CASIQTGQGYSGANVLTF TGTGCCAGCATCCAAACGGGACAGGGCTACTCTGGGGCCAACGTCCTGACTTTC
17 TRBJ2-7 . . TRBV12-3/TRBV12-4 CASSLALLNDGSYEQYF TGTGCCAGCAGTTTAGCCCTTTTGAATGACGGCTCCTACGAGCAGTACTTC
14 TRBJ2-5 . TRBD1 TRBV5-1 CASSFGDRGETQYF TGCGCCAGCAGCTTCGGCGACAGGGGGGAGACCCAGTACTTC
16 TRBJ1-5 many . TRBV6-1 CASTHKPVGSNQPQHF TGTGCCAGCACCCATAAACCCGTCGGTAGCAATCAGCCCCAGCATTTT
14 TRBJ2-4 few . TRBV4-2 CASSQIGDLNIQYF TGTGCCAGCAGCCAGATAGGGGACTTGAACATTCAGTACTTC
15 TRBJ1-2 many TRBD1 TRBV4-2 CASSQRGQGDYGYTF TGTGCCAGCAGCCAGCGAGGACAGGGAGACTATGGCTACACCTTC
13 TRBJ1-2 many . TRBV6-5 CASSYNLGYGYTF TGTGCCAGCAGTTACAATCTGGGCTATGGCTACACCTTC
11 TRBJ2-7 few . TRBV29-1 CSVEVGAKQYF TGCAGCGTTGAAGTGGGGGCCAAGCAGTACTTC
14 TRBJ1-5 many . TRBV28 CATGGWGDNQPQHF TGTGCCACCGGAGGGTGGGGGGACAATCAGCCCCAGCATTTT
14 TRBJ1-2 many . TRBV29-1 CSVEGRGGELGYTF TGCAGCGTTGAAGGAAGGGGAGGGGAGTTAGGCTACACCTTC
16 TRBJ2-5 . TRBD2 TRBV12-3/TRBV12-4 CASSLTSGRSQETQYF TGTGCCAGCAGCCTGACTAGCGGGAGGAGTCAAGAGACCCAGTACTTC
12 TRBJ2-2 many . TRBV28 CASRELTGELFF TGTGCCAGCAGAGAACTCACCGGGGAGCTGTTTTTT
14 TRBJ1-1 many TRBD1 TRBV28 CASSFTGGPTEAFF TGTGCCAGCAGTTTCACAGGGGGACCCACTGAAGCTTTCTTT
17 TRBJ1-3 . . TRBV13 CASSFEGHFPAGNTIYF TGTGCCAGCAGCTTCGAGGGACACTTTCCCGCTGGAAACACCATATATTTT
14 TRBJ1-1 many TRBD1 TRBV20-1 CSASDRGRNTEAFF TGCAGTGCTAGCGACAGGGGAAGGAACACTGAAGCTTTCTTT
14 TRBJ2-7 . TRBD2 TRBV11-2 CASSLDLADYEQYF TGTGCCAGCAGCTTAGATCTAGCGGACTACGAGCAGTACTTC
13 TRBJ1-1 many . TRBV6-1 CASRTKANTEAFF TGTGCCAGCAGGACAAAGGCGAACACTGAAGCTTTCTTT
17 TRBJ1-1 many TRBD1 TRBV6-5 CASSYSGTGDMNTEAFF TGTGCCAGCAGTTACTCTGGGACAGGGGACATGAACACTGAAGCTTTCTTT
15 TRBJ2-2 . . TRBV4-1 CASSRQRQNTGELFF TGCGCCAGCAGCCGGCAGCGGCAGAACACCGGGGAGCTGTTTTTT